The clone carrying this T cell receptor beta chain showed up just a few times. Its specificity is not known. The data derive from a study of shared clonotypes between healthy human individuals. The germline gives CDR1 LGHNA, CDR2 YSLEER. The CDR3 has 15 amino acids. V lost 1 base to trimming and J lost 0 bases; unmatched junction nucleotides: 0. Study conclusions and caveats: Deeper or shallower sequencing was expected to change how clonotypes are shared among donors. The sampled material consisted only of blood, and tissue repertoires are likely to differ.

The repertoire was sequenced with immunoSEQ multiplex PCR; TCRdb's copy has only in-frame clones and lacks some. The table lists 400,000 to 500,000 clones, 70% to 80% of them singletons. The receptor was derived from a middle-aged woman in good health. Some clones in this sample may be carry-over from other donors' samples. The J gene is TRBJ2-3, the V gene TRBV4-3; 8 positions agree with TRBD2. Sequencing used PBMCs. In DNA form, the CDR3 reads TGCGCCAGCAGCCAAGCGGGAGGGAGCACAGATACGCAGTATTTT. This codes for CASSQAGGSTDTQYF.